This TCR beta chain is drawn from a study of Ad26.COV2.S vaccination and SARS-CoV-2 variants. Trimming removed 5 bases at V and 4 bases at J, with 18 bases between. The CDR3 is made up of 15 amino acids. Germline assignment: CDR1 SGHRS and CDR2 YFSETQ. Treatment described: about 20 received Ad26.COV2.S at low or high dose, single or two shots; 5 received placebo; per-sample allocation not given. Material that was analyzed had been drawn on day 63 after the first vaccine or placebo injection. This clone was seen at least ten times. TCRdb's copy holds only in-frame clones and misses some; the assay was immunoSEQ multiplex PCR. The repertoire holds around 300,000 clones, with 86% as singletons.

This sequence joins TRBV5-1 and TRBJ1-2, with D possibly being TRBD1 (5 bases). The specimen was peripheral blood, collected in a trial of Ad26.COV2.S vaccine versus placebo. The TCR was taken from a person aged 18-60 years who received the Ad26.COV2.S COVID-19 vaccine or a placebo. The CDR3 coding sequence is TGCGCCAGCAGGATGGGTTTAAGGGGATCCTATGGCTACACCTTC. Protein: CASRMGLRGSYGYTF.